This T cell receptor (beta chain) was observed in a study of CD8 T cells in Susac syndrome. Random hexamers were used to reverse transcribe an amount of about 0.5 to 1 ug RNA. TCRdb processed the immunoSEQ multiplex PCR reads anew with MiXCR; each CDR3 protein has one entry. The sample carries roughly 76,000 distinct CDR3 sequences, under 95% recorded once. This CDR3 has 11 amino acids. V gave up 4 bases and J gave up 8 bases, with 8 bases separating them. From germline, CDR1 is MNHEY and CDR2 SVGAGI. The TCR sequence derives from a human donor with Susac syndrome. Source material: CD8+ T cells from PBMCs. The genes are TRBV6-5 and TRBJ1-2; D possibly corresponds to TRBD1 (5 bases). CDR3 nucleotides: TGTGCCAGCAGTTCCGGACAAGGCTACACCTTC. Translating gives CASSSGQGYTF.